This T cell receptor beta chain was recovered during a study of Graves' ophthalmopathy and Graves' hyperthyroidism. Isolation of PBMCs was performed using 9 to 10 ml of fresh peripheral blood. Per germline, CDR1 DFQATT and CDR2 SNEGSKA (reference sequence). The ends lost 5 bases at V and 6 bases at J; junction bases unmatched: 7. The CDR3 has 14 residues. This clonotype was detected many times. From RNA, the CDR3 regions of TCR beta chains were amplified and sequenced. Second-round multiplex PCR followed a first-round RT-PCR using HTBI primers. TCRdb recomputed calls from the multiplex PCR reads with MiXCR, one row per CDR3 protein. The profile shows hundreds of thousands of distinct CDR3 sequences, 22% of them singletons.

The J gene is TRBJ1-5, the V gene TRBV20-1, with TRBD1 matching 10 bases. The sequence came from a woman between 18 and 30 years old with stable Graves' hyperthyroidism. Some clones in this sample may be carry-over from other donors' samples. Input material: peripheral blood. The DNA of the CDR3 is TGCAGTGCTGGACGGACAGGGGGTGGTCAGCCCCAGCATTTT. Residues: CSAGRTGGGQPQHF.